This T cell receptor (beta chain) was recorded in a study of cytomegalovirus exposure and HLA in healthy donors. Regarding the study as a whole: The authors assumed roughly uniform sequencing depth across donors for presence/absence analyses. The productive fraction for most TCR beta V segments was about 90% or about 30% in an earlier analysis. Information on immune exposure was restricted to one variable (CMV serostatus).

CDR3 length: 14 residues. Germline loops: CDR1 GTSNPN, CDR2 SVGIG (reference sequence). J lost 0 bases, V lost 7 bases, and 6 bases had no gene match. The table lists this clone with a few counts. Its antigen remains unknown. The PCR employed 60 Vbeta primers together with 13 Jbeta primers. Measured with immunoSEQ multiplex PCR; TCRdb has only the in-frame clones, and not every one. The sample holds under 200,000 clones, 82% seen once. Sequencing was carried out using PBMCs. The sequence was collected from a woman between 45 and 65 years old in good health and CMV-seronegative. The chain is built from TRBV30 and TRBJ2-4; 7 positions agree with TRBD2. The CDR3 region is CALDGRLAKNIQYF. The DNA for the CDR3 is TGTGCCTTGGACGGGAGGCTAGCCAAAAACATTCAGTACTTC.